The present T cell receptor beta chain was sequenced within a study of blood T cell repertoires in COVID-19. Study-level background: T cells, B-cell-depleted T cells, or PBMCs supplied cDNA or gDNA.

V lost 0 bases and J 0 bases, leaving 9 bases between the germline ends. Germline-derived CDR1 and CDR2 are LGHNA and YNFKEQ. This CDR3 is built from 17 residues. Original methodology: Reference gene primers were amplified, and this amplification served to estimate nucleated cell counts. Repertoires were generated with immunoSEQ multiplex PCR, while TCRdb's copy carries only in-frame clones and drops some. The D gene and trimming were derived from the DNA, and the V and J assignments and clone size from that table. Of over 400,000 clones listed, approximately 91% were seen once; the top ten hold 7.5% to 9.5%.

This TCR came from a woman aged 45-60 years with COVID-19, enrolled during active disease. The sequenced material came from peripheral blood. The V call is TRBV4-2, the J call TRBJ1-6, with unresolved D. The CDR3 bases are TGTGCCAGCAGCCAAGAGGTGGCCAGCTCCTATAATTCACCCCTCCACTTT. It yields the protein CASSQEVASSYNSPLHF.